Reported below is one T cell receptor beta chain. Trimming took 4 bases from V and 5 from J, leaving 14 bases between them. From germline, CDR1 is SGHTA and CDR2 FQGNSA. The CDR3 consists of 14 residues. This sample is drawn from a study of blood T cell repertoires in COVID-19. Overall study: Samples taken during acute and convalescent COVID-19 were collected in the United States, Italy and Spain.

Repertoires were generated with immunoSEQ multiplex PCR, while TCRdb's copy carries only in-frame clones and drops some. The table includes 290,000 or so clones, 90% detected once. Cohorts were determined from participant-reported clinical history. Sample: PBMCs or T cells enriched from blood (not recorded which). The TCR originated in a woman younger than 45 who had recovered from COVID-19. This chain joins TRBV7-2 and TRBJ2-5; a weak D match, TRBD2 (6 bases). This CDR3 is CASSSSRGVETQYF. CDR3 nucleotides: TGTGCCAGCAGCTCCTCCCGCGGGGTGGAGACCCAGTACTTC.